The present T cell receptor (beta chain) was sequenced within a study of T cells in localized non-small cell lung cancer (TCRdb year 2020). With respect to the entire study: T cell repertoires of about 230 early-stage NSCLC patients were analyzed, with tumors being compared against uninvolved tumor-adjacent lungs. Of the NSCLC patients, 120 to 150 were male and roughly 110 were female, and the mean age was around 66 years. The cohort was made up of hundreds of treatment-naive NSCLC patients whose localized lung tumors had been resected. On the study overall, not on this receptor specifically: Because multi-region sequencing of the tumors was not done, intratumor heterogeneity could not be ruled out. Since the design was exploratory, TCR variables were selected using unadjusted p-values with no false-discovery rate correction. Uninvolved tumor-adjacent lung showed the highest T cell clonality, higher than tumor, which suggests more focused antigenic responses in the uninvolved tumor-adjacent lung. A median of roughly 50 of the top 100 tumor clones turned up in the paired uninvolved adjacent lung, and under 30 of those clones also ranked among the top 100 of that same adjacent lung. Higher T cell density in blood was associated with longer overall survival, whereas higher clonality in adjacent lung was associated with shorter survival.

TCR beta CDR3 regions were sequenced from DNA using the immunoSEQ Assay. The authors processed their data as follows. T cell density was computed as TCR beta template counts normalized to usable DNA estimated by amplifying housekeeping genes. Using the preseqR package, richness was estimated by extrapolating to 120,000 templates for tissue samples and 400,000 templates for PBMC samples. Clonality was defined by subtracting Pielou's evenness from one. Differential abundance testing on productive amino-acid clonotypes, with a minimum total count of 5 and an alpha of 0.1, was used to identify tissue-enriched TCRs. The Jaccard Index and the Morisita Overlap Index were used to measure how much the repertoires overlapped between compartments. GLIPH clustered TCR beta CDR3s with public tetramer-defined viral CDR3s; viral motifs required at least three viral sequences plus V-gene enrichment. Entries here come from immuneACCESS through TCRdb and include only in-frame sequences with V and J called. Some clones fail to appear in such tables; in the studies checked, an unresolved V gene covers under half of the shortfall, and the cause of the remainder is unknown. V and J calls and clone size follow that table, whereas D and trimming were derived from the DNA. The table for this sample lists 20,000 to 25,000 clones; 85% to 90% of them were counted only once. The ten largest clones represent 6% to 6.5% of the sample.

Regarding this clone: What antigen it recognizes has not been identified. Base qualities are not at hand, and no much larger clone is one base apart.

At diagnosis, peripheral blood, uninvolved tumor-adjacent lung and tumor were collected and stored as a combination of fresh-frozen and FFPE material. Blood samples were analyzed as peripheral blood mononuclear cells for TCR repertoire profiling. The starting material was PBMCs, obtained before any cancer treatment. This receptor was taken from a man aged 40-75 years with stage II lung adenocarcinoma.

Here is the DNA: TGTGCCAGCATTCGGGCTTCGGGAGAAAAACTGTTTTTT. Its amino acids are CASIRASGEKLFF. The rearranged segments are TRBV6-1 and TRBJ1-4; the D gene remains uncertain. V is shortened by 7 bases, J by 8 bases, and the region joining them spans 14 bases. The CDR3 has 13 amino acids, counting the end cysteine and phenylalanine. Solely the CDR3 DNA is kept, with 39 bases framed from the first base. The germline V gene gives CDR1 as MNHNS and CDR2 as SASEGT.